The 28 T cell receptor beta chains below were found in one sample sequenced in a study of T cell changes during pregnancy in multiple sclerosis. Here immunoSEQ multiplex PCR was the method, and the copy in TCRdb shows in-frame clones only, minus some. The sample gives 80,000 to 95,000 clones, 90% to 95% of which show up once; 1.1% is in the top ten. Sequences were derived from peripheral blood, sampled in the second trimester of pregnancy. The receptor source for this set is a female donor with multiple sclerosis, enrolled in a pregnancy study.

The table lists this clone with a count of one. The chain employs TRBV7-9 and TRBJ2-1; no reliable D call. Between the trimmed V and J ends, which lost 7 bases and 8 bases, there was a span of 12 bases. CDR3 length equals 12 residues. Germline values: CDR1 SEHNR, CDR2 FQNEAQ (reference sequence). The CDR3 region is CASTLSPDEQFF. CDR3 DNA sequence: TGTGCCAGCACCCTATCACCCGATGAGCAGTTCTTC.

The chain carries TRBV9 and TRBJ2-1; 9 nucleotides align to TRBD2. Germline lookup yields CDR1 SGDLS and CDR2 YYNGEE. J was trimmed by 9 bases and V by 2 bases; bases with no gene match: 3. The CDR3 is made up of 13 amino acids. CDR3 nucleotides: TGTGCCAGCAGCGTGAGCGGGAGGAGTGAGCAGTTCTTC. Translating gives CASSVSGRSEQFF.

This chain's CDR3 is CASLGLGRLAGVNEQFF. CDR3 in DNA: TGTGCCAGCCTTGGGTTGGGAAGGCTAGCAGGAGTCAATGAGCAGTTCTTC. The chain recombines TRBV2 with TRBJ2-1; weak D call: TRBD2 (5 bases). The V and J ends lost 8 bases and 6 bases respectively, with 26 bases between them. Germline V gives CDR1 SNHLY, CDR2 FYNNEI. The CDR3 runs to 17 residues.

This clone was recorded only once. The chain uses TRBV14 and TRBJ2-2, with TRBD2 as a possible D gene (5 bases). The CDR3 totals 13 residues. Germline V lookup: CDR1 SGHDN, CDR2 FVKESK. V gave up 4 bases and J gave up 7 bases, with 10 bases separating them. The DNA for the CDR3 is TGTGCCAGCAGCCCAAGGGAGCTCGGGGAGCTGTTTTTT. It encodes CASSPRELGELFF.

This chain connects TRBV27 to TRBJ2-3; 13 bases agree with TRBD2. The CDR3 extends over 16 amino acids. J gave up 3 bases and V 6 bases, and 6 bases lay outside the gene matches. Germline assignment: CDR1 MNHEY and CDR2 SMNVEV (reference sequence). The CDR3 loop reads CASRTSGRRVTDTQYF. In nucleotides, the CDR3 is TGTGCCAGCAGGACTAGCGGGAGGCGTGTGACAGATACGCAGTATTTT.

This clone was observed once. The V and J genes are TRBV27 and TRBJ2-1; possibly TRBD2 for D (5 bases). CDR1 MNHEY and CDR2 SMNVEV come from the germline V gene (reference sequence). Deletions cut 7 bases from V and 5 bases from J, with 18 bases between. The CDR3 sequence is 15 residues long. DNA for the CDR3: TGTGCCAGCACCCACCGCAATAGCGACAACAATGAGCAGTTCTTC. Its translation: CASTHRNSDNNEQFF.

This chain joins TRBV27 and TRBJ2-2; the match to TRBD1 covers 7 bases. Trimming cost V 6 bases and J 6 bases; bases outside gene matches: 13. The CDR3 is 16 residues long. Germline V CDR1 and CDR2: MNHEY, SMNVEV (reference sequence). CDR3 protein: CASSKTQTGFAGELFF. In nucleotides, the CDR3 is TGTGCCAGCAGCAAGACTCAGACAGGGTTCGCCGGGGAGCTGTTTTTT.

The chain combines TRBV7-3 with TRBJ1-1; 7 bases align to TRBD1. This CDR3 contains 13 residues. Germline CDR1 SGHTA, CDR2 FQGTGA. V gave up 5 bases and J gave up 3 bases; unmatched junction bases: 3. The chain's CDR3 is CASSQQGHTEAFF. The CDR3 DNA follows: TGTGCCAGCAGCCAACAGGGGCACACTGAAGCTTTCTTT.

The chain is built from TRBV19 and TRBJ2-5; 15 bases agree with TRBD2. The V and J ends lost 6 bases and 5 bases, in that order; junction bases with no gene match: 13. Germline V lookup: CDR1 LNHDA, CDR2 SQIVND (reference sequence). The CDR3 is 18 residues long. The CDR3 coding sequence is TGTGCCAGTAGCCCAGGGGGACTAGCGGGAGGACGGTTGGAGACCCAGTACTTC. Its translation: CASSPGGLAGGRLETQYF.

The V gene is TRBV18, the J gene TRBJ2-2; 15 bases fit TRBD2. The ends lost 4 bases at V and 6 bases at J; junction bases unmatched: 6. The CDR3 contains 17 residues. Germline V gene sequence: CDR1 KGHSH, CDR2 LQKENI. CDR3 sequence reads: CASSLGLAGGGSGELFF. As DNA, the CDR3 is TGTGCCAGCTCACTGGGACTAGCGGGAGGCGGATCCGGGGAGCTGTTTTTT.

The gene calls are TRBV6-1 and TRBJ1-5; the D is unclear. V was pared by 6 bases and J by 0 bases, with 9 bases between. The CDR3 contains 14 residues. Germline loops: CDR1 MNHNS, CDR2 SASEGT. For the CDR3, the DNA is TGTGCCAGCAGCCTCACATCTAGCAATCAGCCCCAGCATTTT. It translates to CASSLTSSNQPQHF.

The chain combines TRBV6-1 with TRBJ2-1; TRBD2 aligns across 7 bases. Germline V lookup: CDR1 MNHNS, CDR2 SASEGT. The V and J ends lost 3 bases and 7 bases, in that order; junction bases with no gene match: 6. There are 14 residues in the CDR3. The CDR3 DNA follows: TGTGCCAGCAGTGACGGGGGGTCCAGAAATGAGCAGTTCTTC. Amino acid sequence: CASSDGGSRNEQFF.

The chain carries TRBV28 and TRBJ2-2; D is possibly TRBD1 (7 bases). Germline V CDR1 and CDR2: MDHEN, SYDVKM. The V end lost 2 bases, the J end lost 4 bases, and 11 bases lay between the germline ends. The CDR3 has 15 residues. The CDR3 region is CASSLHQGGTGELFF. In nucleotides, the CDR3 is TGTGCCAGCAGTTTACATCAGGGGGGCACCGGGGAGCTGTTTTTT.

This clone was detected only once. The chain joins TRBV5-4 to TRBJ2-6, with 9 bases fitting TRBD2. CDR3 size: 15 residues. Trimming at V came to 1 base and at J to 10 bases, leaving 6 bases not matched to a gene. Looked up from germline, CDR1 is SGHNT and CDR2 is YYREEE (reference sequence). The CDR3 sequence is CASSLTRGGVNVLTF. CDR3 coding DNA: TGTGCCAGCAGCTTGACGCGGGGGGGAGTTAACGTCCTGACTTTC.

This rearrangement joins TRBV5-4 to TRBJ2-1; D is perhaps TRBD2 (5 bases). Germline V gene data show CDR1 as SGHNT and CDR2 as YYREEE (reference sequence). V was shortened by 1 base and J by 12 bases, with 20 bases between the two germline ends. CDR3 size: 15 residues. The chain's CDR3 is CASSLRGLSGGGQFF. The CDR3 region has the DNA TGTGCCAGCAGCTTGAGAGGGCTAAGCGGTGGTGGGCAGTTCTTC.

This chain uses TRBV28 with TRBJ1-4, with 7 bases identical to TRBD1. Losses at the gene ends were 1 base for V and 3 bases for J; bases not matched to a gene: 8. The V gene's germline CDR1 is MDHEN and CDR2 SYDVKM. The CDR3 has 17 residues. The CDR3 nucleotides are TGTGCCAGCAGTTTATCGGGCAGGGGGGTAGCTAATGAAAAACTGTTTTTT. Protein product: CASSLSGRGVANEKLFF.

V gene TRBV19 combines with J gene TRBJ2-1; 9 nucleotides match TRBD2. CDR1 LNHDA and CDR2 SQIVND come from the germline V gene (reference sequence). Trimming cost V 6 bases and J 7 bases; bases outside gene matches: 13. The CDR3 runs to 16 residues. The DNA for the CDR3 is TGTGCCAGTAGCGGACCGGGACTAGCCTCGGGTAATGAGCAGTTCTTC. This codes for CASSGPGLASGNEQFF. The full variable domain, completed using reference TRBV19 and TRBJ2-1, is DGGITQSPKYLFRKEGQNVTLSCEQNLNHDAMYWYRQDPGQGLRLIYYSQIVNDFQKGDIAEGYSVSREKKESFPLTVTSAQKNPTAFYLCASSGPGLASGNEQFFGPGTRLTVL.

V is TRBV5-1 and J is TRBJ2-3, with a weak D call TRBD2 (5 bases). Germline-derived CDR1 and CDR2 are SGHRS and YFSETQ. The CDR3 length is 16 residues. Trimming removed 0 bases from V and 0 bases from J, with 11 bases in between. The CDR3 DNA is TGCGCCAGCAGCTTGGAGATTCAGCGGAGCACAGATACGCAGTATTTT. Its protein is CASSLEIQRSTDTQYF.

The chain links TRBV7-9 to TRBJ2-7; D remains ambiguous. Germline V gene lookup returns CDR1 SEHNR and CDR2 FQNEAQ (reference sequence). Trimming pared 5 bases from V and 3 bases from J, leaving 5 bases between. This CDR3 has 11 amino acids. CDR3 in DNA: TGTGCCAGCAGCCACAGCTACGAGCAGTACTTC. It is translated as CASSHSYEQYF.

The gene calls are TRBV7-9 and TRBJ1-2; 8 positions agree with TRBD1. V lost 5 bases, J lost 2 bases, and 7 bases stayed unmatched. The CDR3 covers 15 residues. Germline-derived CDR1 and CDR2 are SEHNR and FQNEAQ (reference sequence). The CDR3: CASSPGQGSNYGYTF. CDR3 DNA sequence: TGTGCCAGCAGCCCAGGACAGGGTTCGAACTATGGCTACACCTTC.

V gene TRBV4-1 combines with J gene TRBJ2-7, with D maybe TRBD2 (6 bases). V was clipped by 6 bases and J by 3 bases, with 24 bases between them. The CDR3 totals 17 residues. CDR1 is MGHRA, CDR2 YSYEKL, per germline. CDR3 sequence reads: CASSLLGNRGGYYEQYF. The CDR3, as DNA: TGCGCCAGCAGTCTCTTGGGCAACAGAGGAGGGTACTACGAGCAGTACTTC.

This chain uses TRBV5-6 with TRBJ1-2; D might be TRBD1 (5 bases). CDR1 is SGHDT, CDR2 YYEEEE, per germline. The CDR3 consists of 13 residues. The V and J ends lost 5 bases and 4 bases respectively, with 12 bases between them. The CDR3 reads CASRINRFYGYTF. The CDR3 coding sequence is TGTGCCAGCAGGATTAACAGGTTCTATGGCTACACCTTC.

This chain links TRBV6-5 with TRBJ1-5, with 7 bases identical to TRBD1. The CDR3 has 13 residues. V lost 6 bases, J lost 7 bases, and 6 bases stayed unmatched. The V gene's germline CDR1 is MNHEY and CDR2 SVGAGI. The CDR3 is CASRAGGWQPQHF. CDR3 DNA: TGTGCCAGCAGAGCAGGGGGTTGGCAGCCCCAGCATTTT.

This clone has a single count. This chain joins TRBV5-1 and TRBJ2-3; 7 bases agree with TRBD1. This CDR3 contains 14 residues. CDR1 SGHRS and CDR2 YFSETQ come from the germline V gene. V gave up 2 bases and J gave up 5 bases; unmatched junction bases: 5. The CDR3 DNA is TGCGCCAGCAGCTTAAGGGGGCAGCGAGATACGCAGTATTTT. Protein: CASSLRGQRDTQYF.

The J gene is TRBJ2-3, the V gene TRBV5-4; tentative D call: TRBD1 (6 bases). Germline values: CDR1 SGHNT, CDR2 YYREEE (reference sequence). Trimming removed 0 bases at V and 6 bases at J, with 8 bases between. The CDR3 sequence is 13 residues long. CDR3 amino acids: CASSLDRDDTQYF. DNA of the CDR3: TGTGCCAGCAGCTTGGACAGGGACGATACGCAGTATTTT.

The chain couples TRBV5-4 to TRBJ2-5; 14 nucleotides line up with TRBD2. The CDR3 length is 15 residues. Germline CDR1 reads SGHNT; CDR2 reads YYREEE (reference sequence). V lost 5 bases to trimming and J lost 5 bases; unmatched junction nucleotides: 5. CDR3: CASRSGLAGVETQYF. CDR3 DNA sequence: TGTGCCAGCAGGTCGGGACTAGCGGGAGTGGAGACCCAGTACTTC.

This chain uses TRBV9 with TRBJ1-3; D might be TRBD1 (5 bases). Germline V gives CDR1 SGDLS, CDR2 YYNGEE. V lost 0 bases and J 3 bases, leaving 13 bases between the germline ends. The CDR3 has 16 residues. The CDR3 reads CASSVVSQGIGNTIYF. Written as DNA, the CDR3 is TGTGCCAGCAGCGTAGTCAGTCAGGGCATTGGAAACACCATATATTTT.

The V call is TRBV2, the J call TRBJ1-3; the match to TRBD1 covers 7 bases. CDR3 size: 15 residues. Germline V lookup: CDR1 SNHLY, CDR2 FYNNEI. The V gene end was trimmed by 6 bases and the J gene end by 7 bases; junction bases not matched to a gene: 12. DNA of the CDR3: TGTGCCAGCAGCCCCGGGAGGGGGCTTGGTAACACCATATATTTT. It yields the protein CASSPGRGLGNTIYF.